Listed below are T cell receptor beta chains from one sample, sequenced in a study of response to subunit inactivated influenza vaccine. TCRdb analysed the RT-PCR reads with MiXCR anew, one entry per CDR3 protein. The sample lists hundreds of thousands of distinct CDR3 sequences; 18% were seen once. Specimen: PBMCs from blood, collected around 5 days after vaccination. The receptors shown here come from a man aged 50 or older who received an inactivated influenza vaccine. CDR3s include the opening cysteine and the closing phenylalanine or tryptophan. The D gene is left open where the match is weak. The size of a clone is reported for some rows only, either as once, few or many, or as a class for expanded clones.

.	TRBJ2-6	TRBV7-6	.	TGTGCCAGCAGCGCTTGGGACAACCGAGACTCTGGGGCCAACGTCCTGACTTTC	CASSAWDNRDSGANVLTF
TRBD2	TRBJ2-1	TRBV29-1	many	TGCAGCGTTGCCTTGGGTAGCGGGTTTAGCTCCTACAATGAGCAGTTCTTC	CSVALGSGFSSYNEQFF
TRBD2	TRBJ2-3	TRBV4-2	few	TGTGCCAGCAGCCAACCCGGGACTAGCGGGGATGTCGATACGCAGTATTTT	CASSQPGTSGDVDTQYF
.	TRBJ1-1	TRBV20-1	.	TGCAGTGCTAGAGATCGGACCAGAGGGTGGACTGAAGCTTTCTTT	CSARDRTRGWTEAFF
TRBD2	TRBJ2-1	TRBV7-2	few	TGTGCCAGCAGCCAACAGAGCGGGGGGCGATATTACAATGAGCAGTTCTTC	CASSQQSGGRYYNEQFF
.	TRBJ2-1	TRBV7-9	.	TGTGCCAGCAGCCCCCAAGTAGGAGCAGACCACTACAATGAGCAGTTCTTC	CASSPQVGADHYNEQFF
.	TRBJ1-5	TRBV10-3	.	TGTGCCATCAGTGACAGGCCGAGACAGCCCCAGCATTTT	CAISDRPRQPQHF
.	TRBJ2-7	TRBV6-2/TRBV6-3	.	TGTGCCAGCAGTGTCGGGACCCGTGGCAGGGACGAGCAGTACTTC	CASSVGTRGRDEQYF
TRBD1	TRBJ2-1	TRBV7-8	many	TGTGCCAGCAGCTTCTCCCGGGACAGGGGGGGTAATGAGCAGTTCTTC	CASSFSRDRGGNEQFF
.	TRBJ1-5	TRBV6-1	.	TGTGCCAGCAGAGTCGGGGGCAATCAGCCCCAGCATTTT	CASRVGGNQPQHF
TRBD1	TRBJ1-5	TRBV12-3/TRBV12-4	few	TGTGCCAGTGGACAGGGGAAAGATCAGCCCCAGCATTTT	CASGQGKDQPQHF
TRBD2	TRBJ2-7	TRBV4-3	.	TGCGCCAGCAGCCAAGATGTGGGGGGGGTATACGAGCAGTACTTC	CASSQDVGGVYEQYF
.	TRBJ2-1	TRBV19	.	TGTGCCAGTAGTAGGGATGAGCGGGCTGCCTACAATGAGCAGTTCTTC	CASSRDERAAYNEQFF
.	TRBJ2-1	TRBV3-1	.	TGTGCCAGCAGCCAAGGTCGCCAGAAGCAGTTCTTC	CASSQGRQKQFF
TRBD1	TRBJ1-2	TRBV4-1	few	TGCGCCAGCAGCCAGACGGACAGGACATATAACTATGGCTACACCTTC	CASSQTDRTYNYGYTF
TRBD1	TRBJ2-4	TRBV20-1	few	TGCAGTGCTTCGGACAGGGTGGGCAAAAACATTCAGTACTTC	CSASDRVGKNIQYF
TRBD2	TRBJ2-1	TRBV11-1	few	TGTGCCAGCAGCATAAGGACTAGCGGAGATAAAAACTCCTACAATGAGCAGTTCTTC	CASSIRTSGDKNSYNEQFF
TRBD1	TRBJ1-1	TRBV29-1	.	TGCAGCGTGAGGGACAGGGGCGGAGGCACTGAAGCTTTCTTT	CSVRDRGGGTEAFF
TRBD1	TRBJ1-2	TRBV10-1	few	TGCGCCAGCAGTGATCGGACAGGGCCCTATGGCTACACCTTC	CASSDRTGPYGYTF
.	TRBJ2-3	TRBV7-2	few	TGTGCCAGCAGCGCAAAAGCGGGCCCCACAGATACGCAGTATTTT	CASSAKAGPTDTQYF
.	TRBJ2-3	TRBV5-1	.	TGCGCCAGCAGCATCGGAGGGACCGGAGATACGCAGTATTTT	CASSIGGTGDTQYF
.	TRBJ1-2	TRBV4-2	few	TGTGCCAGCAGCCAATCGACAGCACGACGTGGCTACACCTTC	CASSQSTARRGYTF
TRBD2	TRBJ2-2	TRBV10-3	.	TGTGCCATCAGTGAGTCACTAGCGGGAGAGTCGTCCACCGGGGAGCTGTTTTTT	CAISESLAGESSTGELFF
.	TRBJ2-3	TRBV5-1	.	TGCGCCAGCAGCTTGGCCCGAACCAGGGCAGATACGCAGTATTTT	CASSLARTRADTQYF
TRBD2	TRBJ2-3	TRBV12-3/TRBV12-4	few	TGTGCCAGCAGTTTAGGGCTAGCGGAGACAGATACGCAGTATTTT	CASSLGLAETDTQYF
.	TRBJ1-1	TRBV29-1	.	TGCAGCGTTGAGAGCCTCGGGAGTAACACTGAAGCTTTCTTT	CSVESLGSNTEAFF
.	TRBJ2-7	TRBV3-1	.	TGTGCCAGCAGCCAACTAGGGGTGGAGAACGAGCAGTACTTC	CASSQLGVENEQYF
.	TRBJ2-7	TRBV29-1	.	TGCAGCGGCACCGGGACTCCTGACTACGAGCAGTACTTC	CSGTGTPDYEQYF
.	TRBJ2-5	TRBV28	.	TGTGCCAGCAGACCGGTCGTCGGTGGGACCCAGTACTTC	CASRPVVGGTQYF
TRBD2	TRBJ2-7	TRBV29-1	.	TGCAGTGCCGGGGGGACTAGCGGCCACGAGCAGTACTTC	CSAGGTSGHEQYF
.	TRBJ1-2	TRBV12-3/TRBV12-4	.	TGTGCCAGCAGTTTACAGGGGAATGGCTATGGCTACACCTTC	CASSLQGNGYGYTF
.	TRBJ1-4	TRBV20-1	.	TGCAGTGCTAGAGTTGGCAGCGGGTATGAAAGACTGTTTTTT	CSARVGSGYERLFF
.	TRBJ1-4	TRBV28	.	TGTGCCAGCAGCTACTGGGGGACAAAAAATGAAAAACTGTTTTTT	CASSYWGTKNEKLFF
TRBD1	TRBJ2-2	TRBV10-3	few	TGTGCCATCAGCCCCGGACAGGCTTCGAACACCGGGGAGCTGTTTTTT	CAISPGQASNTGELFF
.	TRBJ2-7	TRBV12-3/TRBV12-4	.	TGTGCCAGCAGCCAAAAATTTGGGGGGGCCGAGCAGTACTTC	CASSQKFGGAEQYF
TRBD2	TRBJ2-1	TRBV5-4	few	TGTGCCAGCAGCTTCAGGATAGCGGGGGCCTCCGGGGGTGAGCAGTTCTTC	CASSFRIAGASGGEQFF
TRBD1	TRBJ2-2	TRBV5-1	few	TGCGCCAGCAGCCCCTGGGACAGCCAGAACACCGGGGAGCTGTTTTTT	CASSPWDSQNTGELFF
TRBD2	TRBJ2-1	TRBV15	few	TGTGCCACCAGCAGAGATCTGCTAGCGGGAGGGTATGAGCAGTTCTTC	CATSRDLLAGGYEQFF
TRBD2	TRBJ2-1	TRBV5-1	few	TGCGCCAGCAGCTTGTATGTGGCTAGCGGGAGGGCCATCTACAATGAGCAGTTCTTC	CASSLYVASGRAIYNEQFF
TRBD1	TRBJ1-5	TRBV6-1	many	TGTGCCAGCAGCCAAACTGGGACAGGGAATCAGCCCCAGCATTTT	CASSQTGTGNQPQHF
TRBD1	TRBJ2-7	TRBV10-3	.	TGTGCCATCAGTCCGACCCAAGGACAGGGTTGGAACGAGCAGTACTTC	CAISPTQGQGWNEQYF
TRBD2	TRBJ2-1	TRBV9	.	TGTGCCAGCAGCGCCCTCGGGGGGGTCAATGAGCAGTTCTTC	CASSALGGVNEQFF
.	TRBJ2-7	TRBV5-5	.	TGTGCCAGCAGCTATCCCATTAGGGGGTCCTACGAGCAGTACTTC	CASSYPIRGSYEQYF
.	TRBJ1-2	TRBV29-1	few	TGCAGCGTTGCCCCCGGAGGGTCTGGAGGCTACACCTTC	CSVAPGGSGGYTF
TRBD2	TRBJ2-1	TRBV20-1	.	TGCAGTGCTAGAGGGGGACTAGCGGGAGCCCGCTCCTACAATGAGCAGTTCTTC	CSARGGLAGARSYNEQFF
TRBD1	TRBJ1-1	TRBV20-1	many	TGCAGTGCTAGAGCCGGGGACAGGGACACTGAAGCTTTCTTT	CSARAGDRDTEAFF
TRBD2	TRBJ2-7	TRBV20-1	.	TGCAGTGCTAGCGGAAGCGGGAGTTTGAACGAGCAGTACTTC	CSASGSGSLNEQYF
TRBD2	TRBJ2-3	TRBV20-1	few	TGCAGTGCTAAGAGCCCTAGCGGGAGATATACGCAGTATTTT	CSAKSPSGRYTQYF